This record covers a single TCR beta chain. The source of the sample is a study of blood T cell repertoires in COVID-19. This CDR3 contains 12 residues. V was clipped by 2 bases and J by 6 bases, with 5 bases between them. The germline V gene has CDR1 LNHDA and CDR2 SQIVND (reference sequence). Some clones are missing from TCRdb's copy, which holds only in-frame ones; the method was immunoSEQ multiplex PCR. Of fewer than 300,000 clones listed, 85% to 90% are singletons. Sequencing used PBMCs or T cells enriched from blood (not recorded which). The sequence was collected from a man aged 18-30 years who had recovered from COVID-19. The V and J genes are TRBV19 and TRBJ1-5; D remains unclear. As DNA, the CDR3 is TGTGCCAGTAGTATAACGGGTCAGCCCCAGCATTTT. Translated, it gives CASSITGQPQHF.